The next 32 T cell receptor beta chains were all read from a single sample in a study of regulatory T cells in long-lasting Graves disease. Time point noted: persistent/refractory GD, antithyroid drugs over 5 years with positive TRAb. Construction of the TCR library relied on RNA isolated from PBMCs. CDR3-region Arm-PCR and iRepertoire HTBI primers produced the TCR beta libraries. TCRdb redid the calling of the multiplex PCR reads with MiXCR, one entry per CDR3 protein. The repertoire includes over 650,000 distinct CDR3 sequences, around 30% of them detected once, and roughly 41% sits in the top ten. Sequences were derived from peripheral blood mononuclear cells (PBMCs), sampled when the disease was refractory, from a patient treated with antithyroid drugs. The source of these receptors is a female donor with Graves disease.

This chain joins TRBV3-1 and TRBJ1-1; 9 bases line up with TRBD1. V was clipped by 7 bases and J by 3 bases; unmatched bases: 6. This CDR3 has 14 amino acids. From germline, CDR1 is LGHDT and CDR2 YNNKEL (reference sequence). The chain's CDR3 is CASTWTGADTEAFF. The CDR3 DNA reads as TGTGCCAGCACCTGGACAGGGGCGGACACTGAAGCTTTCTTT.

The chain combines TRBV27 with TRBJ2-7; D is possibly TRBD2 (6 bases). Trimming removed 5 bases from V and 5 bases from J, with 10 bases in between. Per germline, CDR1 MNHEY and CDR2 SMNVEV (reference sequence). This CDR3 has 12 residues. The chain's CDR3 is CASSQTSHEQYF. CDR3 DNA: TGTGCCAGCAGTCAAACTAGCCACGAGCAGTACTTC.

On this clonotype itself: The junction departs from germline at one end; a sequencing error may be responsible. The chain recombines TRBV11-2 with TRBJ2-7; 8 bases are a match to TRBD1. CDR3 size: 14 residues. CDR1 and CDR2 from the germline V gene are SGHAT and FQNNGV. This CDR3 reads CACSSGQAYYEQYF. The CDR3 DNA is TGTGCCTGCAGCTCGGGACAGGCTTACTACGAGCAGTACTTC.

V usage is TRBV12-3 or TRBV12-4 and J usage is TRBJ1-3; 10 nucleotides align to TRBD1. V dropped 7 bases and J dropped 1; count of bases not matched to a gene: 4. This CDR3 is 15 amino acids long. The chain's CDR3 is CASTWDRGSGNTIYF. DNA of the CDR3: TGTGCCAGCACCTGGGACAGGGGTTCTGGAAACACCATATATTTT.

A few counts support this clonotype. The chain carries TRBV5-1 and TRBJ2-7; 8 bases are a match to TRBD2. CDR1 is SGHRS, CDR2 YFSETQ, per germline. The CDR3 is 14 residues long. Unmatched junction bases numbered 7, after V lost 4 bases and J lost 4 bases. For the CDR3, the DNA is TGCGCCAGCAGCCCGCGGGGGGTGAATTACGAGCAGTACTTC. Its translation is CASSPRGVNYEQYF.

Points on this clonotype: The CDR3 ends on some other residue instead of the conserved phenylalanine or tryptophan, so this is likely a read error. The chain uses TRBV11-2 and TRBJ2-7; TRBD2 aligns across 9 bases. V lost 3 bases to trimming and J lost 7 bases; unmatched junction nucleotides: 16. In germline, CDR1 is SGHAT, CDR2 FQNNGV. The length of the CDR3 is 17 residues. The CDR3: CASSFPLGVAGAREQYL. The DNA of the CDR3 is TGTGCCAGCAGCTTTCCCCTTGGGGTAGCGGGAGCTCGTGAGCAGTACCTC.

The chain is built from TRBV2 and TRBJ1-6; D unclear. Looked up from germline, CDR1 is SNHLY and CDR2 is FYNNEI. The CDR3 runs to 11 residues. V shed 4 bases and J shed 11 bases, with 6 bases lying between them. This chain's CDR3 is CASSVYAPLHF. As DNA, the CDR3 is TGTGCCAGCAGTGTCTATGCACCCCTCCACTTT.

The DNA for the CDR3 is TGTGCCAGCAGCTTTCGACTAGCGGGAGTCTTTGGGGCCAACGTCCTGACTTTC. This encodes CASSFRLAGVFGANVLTF. The chain couples TRBV7-9 to TRBJ2-6, with TRBD2 matching over 12 bases. The CDR3 runs to 18 residues. V was clipped by 3 bases and J by 3 bases; unmatched bases: 6. CDR1 SEHNR and CDR2 FQNEAQ come from the germline V gene (reference sequence).

This clonotype came up a few times. The chain links TRBV20-1 to TRBJ1-5; tentative D call: TRBD1 (6 bases). V lost 5 bases and J lost 2, with 28 bases in between. The CDR3 has 19 residues. Per germline, CDR1 DFQATT and CDR2 SNEGSKA (reference sequence). The CDR3 bases are TGCAGTGCTCAAAGATTCGGGGGGCTCTTGACAGTAGGCAATCAGCCCCAGCATTTT. It yields the protein CSAQRFGGLLTVGNQPQHF.

The chain joins TRBV5-1 to TRBJ1-1; 7 nucleotides line up with TRBD1. The CDR3 totals 16 residues. Looked up from germline, CDR1 is SGHRS and CDR2 is YFSETQ. V gave up 0 bases and J gave up 6 bases; unmatched junction bases: 11. The CDR3: CASSLVLRQGGSEAFF. The CDR3 DNA follows: TGCGCCAGCAGCTTGGTACTTAGACAGGGCGGCTCTGAAGCTTTCTTT. The full variable domain, completed using reference TRBV5-1 and TRBJ1-1, is KAGVTQTPRYLIKTRGQQVTLSCSPISGHRSVSWYQQTPGQGLQFLFEYFSETQRNKGNFPGRFSGRQFSNSRSEMNVSTLELGDSALYLCASSLVLRQGGSEAFFGQGTRLTVV.

This clonotype was observed a few times. The rearrangement uses TRBV5-6 and TRBJ2-5; tentative D call: TRBD2 (6 bases). CDR1 and CDR2 from the germline V gene are SGHDT and YYEEEE. The V end was cut by 2 bases, the J end by 4 bases, with 15 bases between. The length of the CDR3 is 15 residues. The CDR3 DNA follows: TGTGCCAGCAGCTTTACGGGAGTGGGGCCAGAGACCCAGTACTTC. Translating it yields CASSFTGVGPETQYF.

The chain is built from TRBV7-3 and TRBJ1-6, with a possible D match to TRBD1 (5 bases). V was shortened by 2 bases and J by 10 bases, with 15 bases between the two germline ends. The CDR3 loop spans 15 amino acids. The germline gives CDR1 SGHTA, CDR2 FQGTGA. CDR3 region: CASSLDPGSGSPLHF. The DNA of the CDR3 is TGTGCCAGCAGCTTAGATCCAGGGTCAGGGTCACCCCTCCACTTT.

This sequence joins TRBV20-1 and TRBJ1-5; D unresolved. CDR3 length: 16 residues. The V gene's germline CDR1 is DFQATT and CDR2 SNEGSKA (reference sequence). V gave up 3 bases and J gave up 0 bases, with 15 bases separating them. Here the CDR3 DNA reads TGCAGTGCTAGGTTAGAAATTGCTTATAGCAATCAGCCCCAGCATTTT. It specifies CSARLEIAYSNQPQHF.

This clonotype occurred a few times. The chain couples TRBV20-1 to TRBJ1-5; 8 bases align to TRBD1. J lost 3 bases, V lost 5 bases, and 3 bases had no gene match. The CDR3 is 13 amino acids. Germline V gene data show CDR1 as DFQATT and CDR2 as SNEGSKA (reference sequence). The chain's CDR3 is CSALDRDNQPQHF. The CDR3 DNA reads as TGCAGTGCTCTGGACAGGGACAATCAGCCCCAGCATTTT.

The genes are TRBV12-3 or TRBV12-4 and TRBJ2-2; D gene ambiguous. This CDR3 is built from 14 residues. Trimming pared 2 bases from V and 4 bases from J, leaving 8 bases between. CDR3 DNA: TGTGCCAGCAGTTTAATTTCGACCACCGGGGAGCTGTTTTTT. It is translated as CASSLISTTGELFF.

The gene calls are TRBV30 and TRBJ1-5; TRBD1 might be the D (5 bases). Trimming stripped 1 base from V and 8 bases from J, with 12 bases between. CDR1 and CDR2 from the germline V gene are GTSNPN and SVGIG (reference sequence). The CDR3 consists of 13 residues. In nucleotides, the CDR3 is TGTGCCTGGAGTGGAGGGGTATCGAAGCCCCAGCATTTT. This translates into CAWSGGVSKPQHF.

This clonotype was counted many times. The rearrangement uses TRBV6-5 and TRBJ1-2; D may be TRBD1 (5 bases). This CDR3 is 14 amino acids long. The germline V gene encodes CDR1 MNHEY and CDR2 SVGAGI. The V end was cut by 0 bases, the J end by 8 bases, with 13 bases between. In nucleotides, the CDR3 is TGTGCCAGCAGTTACTCGATCGACAGTCCGGGCTACACCTTC. Amino acids: CASSYSIDSPGYTF.

The rearrangement uses TRBV6-1 and TRBJ2-7, with a tentative D call TRBD2 (5 bases). The germline V gene has CDR1 MNHNS and CDR2 SASEGT. This CDR3 has 14 amino acids. Trimming took 2 bases from V and 2 from J, leaving 10 bases between them. In DNA form, the CDR3 reads TGTGCCAGCAGTGAAATGAGCGGCCCCTACGAGCAGTACTTC. It specifies CASSEMSGPYEQYF.

V is TRBV11-1 and J is TRBJ2-7; D not certain. Trimming took 0 bases from V and 1 from J, leaving 10 bases between them. Per the germline V gene, CDR1 is SGHAT and CDR2 is FQDESV (reference sequence). The CDR3 consists of 15 residues. The CDR3 coding sequence is TGTGCCAGCAGCTTAGCGATGCAAGTTTCCTACGAGCAGTACTTC. It translates to CASSLAMQVSYEQYF.

The chain links TRBV3-1 to TRBJ1-1, with TRBD1 as a possible D gene (5 bases). V lost 0 bases and J 4 bases, leaving 9 bases between the germline ends. Per the germline V gene, CDR1 is LGHDT and CDR2 is YNNKEL (reference sequence). This CDR3 spans 14 amino acids. CDR3 region: CASSQDSRGTEAFF. For the CDR3, the DNA is TGTGCCAGCAGCCAAGATTCGAGGGGCACTGAAGCTTTCTTT.

This clonotype was seen a few times. The rearrangement links TRBV12-3 or TRBV12-4 to TRBJ1-3; unclear D gene. V lost 5 bases to trimming and J lost 1 base, with 9 bases between them. The CDR3 covers 14 residues. CDR3 protein: CASSIVGSGNTIYF. The DNA of the CDR3 is TGTGCCAGCAGTATCGTCGGATCTGGAAACACCATATATTTT.

This clonotype was counted only a few times. This may come from a read error, since a much larger clone is one base off. J is TRBJ2-7 and V is TRBV2, with 8 nucleotides matching TRBD1. There are 15 residues in the CDR3. The germline V gene has CDR1 SNHLY and CDR2 FYNNEI. CDR3 sequence reads: CAGSDFGQGFLEQYF. In nucleotides, the CDR3 is TGTGCCGGCAGTGATTTTGGACAGGGATTTCTCGAGCAGTACTTC. Filled out from reference TRBV2 and TRBJ2-7, the complete variable domain reads EPEVTQTPSHQVTQMGQEVILRCVPISNHLYFYWYRQILGQKVEFLVSFYNNEISEKSEIFDDQFSVERPDGSNFTLKIRSTKLEDSAMYFCAGSDFGQGFLEQYFGPGTRLTVT.

This clonotype came up a few times. V usage is TRBV29-1 and J usage is TRBJ1-1; D gene ambiguous. V lost 6 bases and J lost 6, with 17 bases in between. In germline, CDR1 is SQVTM, CDR2 ANQGSEA. The CDR3 length is 13 residues. CDR3 residues: CSVRIRDGAEAFF. The CDR3 DNA is TGCAGCGTGCGAATAAGGGATGGGGCTGAAGCTTTCTTT.

This clonotype was counted a few times. This chain links TRBV14 with TRBJ1-4, with unresolved D. The CDR3 contains 15 residues. CDR1 is SGHDN and CDR2 is FVKESK in the germline V gene. Between the trimmed V and J ends, which lost 2 bases and 4 bases, there was a span of 11 bases. CDR3 sequence (DNA): TGTGCCAGCAGCCAAAATGAAGGACTTAATGAAAAACTGTTTTTT. Amino acids: CASSQNEGLNEKLFF.

This clonotype was counted only a few times. This rearrangement joins TRBV20-1 to TRBJ1-1, with unresolved D. Germline-derived CDR1 and CDR2 are DFQATT and SNEGSKA (reference sequence). The CDR3 has 15 residues. V was clipped by 6 bases and J by 3 bases, with 20 bases between them. CDR3 sequence: CSARRALQVDTEAFF. The CDR3, as DNA: TGCAGTGCCAGACGGGCACTCCAGGTAGACACTGAAGCTTTCTTT.

This chain uses TRBV7-3 with TRBJ2-1; 9 positions agree with TRBD1. Trimming cost V 5 bases and J 7 bases; bases outside gene matches: 9. The germline gives CDR1 SGHTA, CDR2 FQGTGA. This CDR3 contains 15 residues. CDR3 in amino acids: CASSPGTGSLNEQFF. In nucleotides, the CDR3 is TGTGCCAGCAGCCCGGGGACAGGGTCCCTAAATGAGCAGTTCTTC. The full variable domain, completed using reference TRBV7-3 and TRBJ2-1, is GAGVSQTPSNKVTEKGKYVELRCDPISGHTALYWYRQSLGQGPEFLIYFQGTGAADDSGLPNDRFFAVRPEGSVSTLKIQRTERGDSAVYLCASSPGTGSLNEQFFGPGTRLTVL.

CDR3 DNA sequence: TGTGCCAGCAGCTTTATTGGTCAGGCGAACACCGGGGAGCTGTTTTTT. This gives the protein CASSFIGQANTGELFF. V is TRBV13 and J is TRBJ2-2, with unresolved D. The CDR3 runs 16 residues. Trimming took off 3 bases at V and 0 bases at J, with 11 bases between the two ends. Germline V lookup: CDR1 PRHDT, CDR2 FYEKMQ (reference sequence).

This clonotype turned up a few times. This sequence joins TRBV29-1 and TRBJ1-1; 7 nucleotides match TRBD1. Trimming cost V 3 bases and J 3 bases; bases outside gene matches: 10. The germline CDR1 and CDR2 sequences are SQVTM and ANQGSEA. The CDR3 contains 15 residues. CDR3 sequence: CSVDWDSEGDTEAFF. CDR3 DNA sequence: TGCAGCGTTGATTGGGACAGTGAAGGGGACACTGAAGCTTTCTTT.

Of note for this clonotype: The CDR3 does not end in the conserved phenylalanine or tryptophan, so this is likely a read error. The chain links TRBV6-4 to TRBJ1-1, with D maybe TRBD1 (5 bases). V was cut by 5 bases and J by 1 base, with 23 bases left in between. This CDR3 spans 18 amino acids. Per germline, CDR1 MRHNA and CDR2 SNTAGT. The CDR3 region has the DNA TGTGCCAGCAGTTACGGAGGGCCATGGGGGGGGGGGAACACTGAAGCTTTCTCT. Its translation: CASSYGGPWGGGNTEAFS.

This clonotype showed up many times. This chain links TRBV15 with TRBJ1-2; 7 bases are shared with TRBD1. J was trimmed by 10 bases and V by 1 base; bases with no gene match: 6. Germline V lookup: CDR1 LNHNV, CDR2 YYDKDF (reference sequence). The CDR3 is 13 amino acids. CDR3: CATSRARTGDYTF. The CDR3 DNA reads as TGTGCCACCAGCAGAGCACGTACAGGGGACTACACCTTC. The complete variable domain, with remaining parts taken from reference TRBV15 and TRBJ1-2, reads DAMVIQNPRYQVTQFGKPVTLSCSQTLNHNVMYWYQQKSSQAPKLLFHYYDKDFNNEADTPDNFQSRRPNTSFCFLDIRSPGLGDTAMYLCATSRARTGDYTFGSGTRLTVV.

Ten or more counts support this clonotype. The chain is built from TRBV14 and TRBJ2-5; either TRBD1 or TRBD2 may fit D (6 bases each). The V end was cut by 1 base, the J end by 4 bases, with 13 bases between. The CDR3 sequence is 15 residues long. Germline V CDR1 and CDR2: SGHDN, FVKESK. CDR3 in DNA: TGTGCCAGCAGCCAAGGCGGGACAATGGGAGAGACCCAGTACTTC. It codes for CASSQGGTMGETQYF.

The sample holds many counts of this clonotype. The rearrangement links TRBV6-2 or TRBV6-3 to TRBJ2-5; 13 bases map to TRBD2. Germline V lookup: CDR1 MNHEY, CDR2 SVGEGT. Trimming took 4 bases from V and 4 from J; bases not matched to a gene: 12. The CDR3 sequence is 18 residues long. CDR3 loop: CASSSTRLRTSGRETQYF. DNA for the CDR3: TGTGCCAGCAGTTCCACCAGACTACGGACTAGCGGGAGAGAGACCCAGTACTTC.